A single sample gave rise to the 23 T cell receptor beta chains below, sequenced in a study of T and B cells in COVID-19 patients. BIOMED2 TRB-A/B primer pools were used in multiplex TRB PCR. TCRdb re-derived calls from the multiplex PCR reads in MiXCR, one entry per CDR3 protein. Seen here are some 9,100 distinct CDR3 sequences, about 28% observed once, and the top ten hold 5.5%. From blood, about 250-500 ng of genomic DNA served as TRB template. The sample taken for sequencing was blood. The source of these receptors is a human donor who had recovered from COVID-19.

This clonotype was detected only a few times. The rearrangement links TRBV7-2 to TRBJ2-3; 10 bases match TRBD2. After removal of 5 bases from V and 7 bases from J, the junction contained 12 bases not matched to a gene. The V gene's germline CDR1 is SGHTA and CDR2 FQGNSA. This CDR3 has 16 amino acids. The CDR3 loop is CASSPGVAGGRNTQYF. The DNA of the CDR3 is TGTGCCAGCAGCCCCGGAGTAGCGGGGGGCAGGAATACGCAGTATTTT.

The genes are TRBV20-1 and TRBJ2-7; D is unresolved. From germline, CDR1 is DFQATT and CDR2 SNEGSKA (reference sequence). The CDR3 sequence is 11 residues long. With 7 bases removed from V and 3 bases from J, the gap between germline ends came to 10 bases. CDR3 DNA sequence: TGCAGTGTGGGTAGGCGCTACGAGCAGTACGTC. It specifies CSVGRRYEQYV.

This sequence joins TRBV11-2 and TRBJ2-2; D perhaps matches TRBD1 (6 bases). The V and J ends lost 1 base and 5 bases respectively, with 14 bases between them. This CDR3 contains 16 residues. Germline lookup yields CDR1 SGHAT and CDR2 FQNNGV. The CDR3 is CASSLADRPKTGELFF. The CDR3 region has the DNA TGTGCCAGCAGCTTAGCCGACAGGCCCAAGACCGGGGAGCTGTTTTTT.

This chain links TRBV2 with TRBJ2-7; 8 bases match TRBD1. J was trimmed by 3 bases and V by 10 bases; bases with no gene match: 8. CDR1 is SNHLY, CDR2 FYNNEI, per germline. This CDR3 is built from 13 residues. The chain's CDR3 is CANYGQGNYEQYF. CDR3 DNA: TGTGCCAACTATGGACAGGGCAACTACGAGCAGTACTTC.

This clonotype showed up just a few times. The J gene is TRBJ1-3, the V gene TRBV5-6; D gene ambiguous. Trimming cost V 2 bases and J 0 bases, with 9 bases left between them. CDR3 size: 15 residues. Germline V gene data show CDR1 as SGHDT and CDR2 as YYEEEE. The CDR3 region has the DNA TGTGCCAGCAGCTTAGGACCTACCTCTGGAAACACCATATATTTT. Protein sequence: CASSLGPTSGNTIYF.

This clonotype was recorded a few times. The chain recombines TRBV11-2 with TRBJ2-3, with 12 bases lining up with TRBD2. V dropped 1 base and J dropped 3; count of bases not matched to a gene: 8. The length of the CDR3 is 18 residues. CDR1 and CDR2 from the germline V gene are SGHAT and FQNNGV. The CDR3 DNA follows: TGTGCCAGCAGCTTAGGATGGTCTAGCGGGGGGGAAACAGATACGCAGTATTTT. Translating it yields CASSLGWSSGGETDTQYF.

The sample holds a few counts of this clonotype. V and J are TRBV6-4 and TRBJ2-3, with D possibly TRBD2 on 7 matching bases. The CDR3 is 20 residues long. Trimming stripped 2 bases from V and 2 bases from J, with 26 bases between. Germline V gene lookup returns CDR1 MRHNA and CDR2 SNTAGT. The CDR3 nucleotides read TGTGCCAGCAGTGACCCTAGAATCTCCGGGGGGCCGTCCCCCACAGATACGCAGTATTTT. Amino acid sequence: CASSDPRISGGPSPTDTQYF.

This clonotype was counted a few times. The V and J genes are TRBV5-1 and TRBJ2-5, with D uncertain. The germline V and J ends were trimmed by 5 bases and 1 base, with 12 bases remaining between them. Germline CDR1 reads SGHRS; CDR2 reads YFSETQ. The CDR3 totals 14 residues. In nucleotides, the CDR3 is TGCGCCAGCAGTGGAAGCCCGTCCCAAGAGACCCAGTACTTC. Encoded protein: CASSGSPSQETQYF.

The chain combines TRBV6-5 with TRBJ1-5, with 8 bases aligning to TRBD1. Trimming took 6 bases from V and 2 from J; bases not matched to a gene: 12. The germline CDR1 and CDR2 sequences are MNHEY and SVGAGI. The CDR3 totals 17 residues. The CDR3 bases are TGTGCCAGCAGGGGGGCGGCGCCGGGACAGGGCAATCAGCCCCAGCATTTT. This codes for CASRGAAPGQGNQPQHF.

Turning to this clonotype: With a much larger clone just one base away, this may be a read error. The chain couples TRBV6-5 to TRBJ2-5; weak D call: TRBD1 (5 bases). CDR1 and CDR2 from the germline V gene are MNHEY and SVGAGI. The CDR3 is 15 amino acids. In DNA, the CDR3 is TGTGCCAGCAGTACTCAGGGTCTCGGGCAAGAGACCAAGTACTTC. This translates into CASSTQGLGQETKYF.

Here the CDR3 DNA reads TGTGCCAGCAGTTGGGGACAGGGCTACAATGAGCAGTTCTTC. Its translation: CASSWGQGYNEQFF. This chain connects TRBV12-3 or TRBV12-4 to TRBJ2-1; 9 nucleotides line up with TRBD1. The CDR3 runs 14 residues. After removal of 4 bases from V and 3 bases from J, the junction contained 1 base not matched to a gene.

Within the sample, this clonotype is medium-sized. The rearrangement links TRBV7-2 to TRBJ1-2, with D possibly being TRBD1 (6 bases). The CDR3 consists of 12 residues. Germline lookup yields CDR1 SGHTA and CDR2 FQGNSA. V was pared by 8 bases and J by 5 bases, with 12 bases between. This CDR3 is CASARGGYGYTF. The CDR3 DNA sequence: TGTGCCAGCGCCCGAGGGGGATATGGCTACACCTTC.

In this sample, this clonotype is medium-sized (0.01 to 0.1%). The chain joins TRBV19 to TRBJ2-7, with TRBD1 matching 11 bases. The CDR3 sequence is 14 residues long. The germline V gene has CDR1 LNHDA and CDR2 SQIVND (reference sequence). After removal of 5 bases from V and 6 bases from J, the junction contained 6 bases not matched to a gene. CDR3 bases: TGTGCCAGTAGTCCGGGACAGGGGGTTGGCGAGCAGTACTTC. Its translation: CASSPGQGVGEQYF.

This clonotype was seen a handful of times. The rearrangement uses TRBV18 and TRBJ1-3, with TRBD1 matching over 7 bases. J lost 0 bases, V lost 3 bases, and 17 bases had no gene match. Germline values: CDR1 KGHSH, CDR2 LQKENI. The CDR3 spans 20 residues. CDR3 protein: CASSPFGPGQQPLSGNTIYF. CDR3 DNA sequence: TGTGCCAGCTCACCCTTCGGACCGGGACAGCAACCTCTCTCTGGAAACACCATATATTTT.

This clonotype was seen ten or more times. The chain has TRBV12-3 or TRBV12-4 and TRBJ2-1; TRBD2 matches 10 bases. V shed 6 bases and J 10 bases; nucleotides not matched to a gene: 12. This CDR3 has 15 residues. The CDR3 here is CASRPLAGAVGEQFF. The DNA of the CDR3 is TGTGCCAGCAGGCCTCTAGCGGGGGCGGTCGGAGAGCAGTTCTTC.

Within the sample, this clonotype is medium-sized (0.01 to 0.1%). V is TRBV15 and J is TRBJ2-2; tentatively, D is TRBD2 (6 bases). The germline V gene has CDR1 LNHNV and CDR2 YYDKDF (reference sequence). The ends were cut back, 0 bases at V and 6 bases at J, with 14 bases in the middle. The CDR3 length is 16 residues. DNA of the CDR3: TGTGCCACCAGCAGAGATCTAGGGCGCGGGGCCGGGGAGCTGTTTTTT. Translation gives CATSRDLGRGAGELFF.

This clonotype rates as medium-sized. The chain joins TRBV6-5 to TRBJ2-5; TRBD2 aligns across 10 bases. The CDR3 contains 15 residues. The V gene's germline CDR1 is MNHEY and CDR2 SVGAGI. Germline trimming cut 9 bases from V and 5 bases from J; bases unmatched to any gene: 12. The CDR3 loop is CASQRGGRSAETQYF. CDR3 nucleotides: TGTGCCAGTCAGCGGGGGGGGCGCTCCGCCGAGACCCAGTACTTC.

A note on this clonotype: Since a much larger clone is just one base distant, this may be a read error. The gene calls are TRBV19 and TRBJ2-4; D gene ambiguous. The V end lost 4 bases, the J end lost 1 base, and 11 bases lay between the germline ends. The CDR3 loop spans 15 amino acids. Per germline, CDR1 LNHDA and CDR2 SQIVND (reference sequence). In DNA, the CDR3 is TGTGCCAGTAGTACTCTAGGGTTGGCCAAAAACATTCAGTACTTC. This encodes CASSTLGLAKNIQYF.

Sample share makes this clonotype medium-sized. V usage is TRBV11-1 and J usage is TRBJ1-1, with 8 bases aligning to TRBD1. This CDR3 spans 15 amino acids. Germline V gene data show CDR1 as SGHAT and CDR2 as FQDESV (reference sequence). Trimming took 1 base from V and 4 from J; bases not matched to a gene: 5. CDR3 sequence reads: CASSLVQGATTEAFF. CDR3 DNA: TGTGCCAGCAGCTTAGTCCAGGGGGCTACCACTGAAGCTTTCTTT. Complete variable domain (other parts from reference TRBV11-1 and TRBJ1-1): EAEVAQSPRYKITEKSQAVAFWCDPISGHATLYWYRQILGQGPELLVQFQDESVVDDSQLPKDRFSAERLKGVDSTLKIQPAELGDSAMYLCASSLVQGATTEAFFGQGTRLTVV.

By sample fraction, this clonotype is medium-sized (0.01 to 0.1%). Here the CDR3 reads CAIGDPNTEAFF. The CDR3 coding sequence is TGTGCCATTGGGGACCCAAACACTGAAGCTTTCTTT. V is TRBV6-5 and J is TRBJ1-1; D is possibly TRBD1 (5 bases). V was trimmed by 10 bases and J by 2 bases, leaving 11 bases between them. This CDR3 is built from 12 residues. CDR1 and CDR2 from the germline V gene are MNHEY and SVGAGI.

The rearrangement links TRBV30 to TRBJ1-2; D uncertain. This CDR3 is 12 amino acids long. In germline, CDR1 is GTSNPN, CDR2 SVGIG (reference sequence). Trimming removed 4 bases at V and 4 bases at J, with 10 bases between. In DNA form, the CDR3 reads TGTGCCTGGATGGGGTCGGGCTATGGCTACACCTTC. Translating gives CAWMGSGYGYTF.

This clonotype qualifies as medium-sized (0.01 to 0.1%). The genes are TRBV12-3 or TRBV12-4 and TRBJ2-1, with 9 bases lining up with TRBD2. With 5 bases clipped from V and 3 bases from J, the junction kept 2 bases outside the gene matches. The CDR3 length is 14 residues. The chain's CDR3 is CASSPLAGYNEQFF. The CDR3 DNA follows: TGTGCCAGCAGTCCACTAGCGGGCTACAATGAGCAGTTCTTC.

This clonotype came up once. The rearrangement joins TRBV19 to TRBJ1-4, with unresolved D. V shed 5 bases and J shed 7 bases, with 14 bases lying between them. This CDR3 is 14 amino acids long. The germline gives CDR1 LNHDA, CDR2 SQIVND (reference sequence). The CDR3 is CASSLNPGTEKLFF. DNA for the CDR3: TGTGCCAGTAGTCTTAACCCCGGCACTGAAAAACTGTTTTTT.